What follows is one T cell receptor beta chain and its context. This sample is drawn from a study of cytomegalovirus exposure and HLA in healthy donors. This CDR3 has 14 residues. V trimming: 2 bases; J trimming: 9 bases; junction bases outside the gene matches: 4. CDR1 and CDR2 from the germline V gene are PRHDT and FYEKMQ (reference sequence). The study ran its PCR with 60 Vbeta and 13 Jbeta primers. The protocol was immunoSEQ multiplex PCR, while the TCRdb copy is restricted to in-frame clones and leaves out a portion. The sample shows under 130,000 clones, approximately 72% of them seen only once.

The clonotype was recovered from a woman between 50 and 59 years old in good health and CMV-seronegative. Sequencing used PBMCs. The rearrangement uses TRBV13 and TRBJ2-1, with 10 positions matching TRBD2. CDR3 nucleotide sequence: TGTGCCAGCAGCTTACAACTAGCGGGGACTGAGCAGTTCTTC. It specifies CASSLQLAGTEQFF.